The 20 T cell receptor beta chains below come from one sample, sequenced in a study of CD8 T cells in Susac syndrome. Roughly 0.45 to 1 ug RNA was reverse transcribed with random hexamers. TCRdb analysed the immunoSEQ multiplex PCR reads with MiXCR anew, one entry per CDR3 protein. The repertoire consists of about 300,000 distinct CDR3 sequences, with about 82% occurring once and the leading ten covering 0.21%. The sample taken for sequencing was CD8+ T cells from PBMCs. These receptor sequences come from a human donor with multiple sclerosis.

The chain uses TRBV7-9 and TRBJ2-1; TRBD2 matches at 8 bases. The CDR3 consists of 15 residues. V was pared by 6 bases and J by 5 bases, with 9 bases of the junction left unmatched. Germline CDR1 reads SEHNR; CDR2 reads FQNEAQ (reference sequence). CDR3 sequence: CASRTSGRRNNEQFF. CDR3 nucleotides: TGTGCCAGCAGAACCAGCGGGAGAAGGAACAATGAGCAGTTCTTC.

The chain recombines TRBV28 with TRBJ2-7; TRBD2 matches at 10 bases. Trimming at V came to 7 bases and at J to 7 bases, leaving 16 bases not matched to a gene. The CDR3 is 16 residues long. Germline CDR1 reads MDHEN; CDR2 reads SYDVKM. DNA of the CDR3: TGTGCCAGCACCCCGTTGGGTCTAGCGGGGGCCCTAGAGCAGTACTTC. Translated: CASTPLGLAGALEQYF.

The chain links TRBV4-3 to TRBJ2-1, with 8 bases aligning to TRBD2. The J segment lost 5 bases and the V segment lost 3 bases, leaving 6 bases of the junction unmatched. The CDR3 is made up of 15 amino acids. The V gene's germline CDR1 is LGHNA and CDR2 YSLEER. CDR3 sequence (DNA): TGCGCCAGCAGCCAGTCACTAGCGGAAGACAATGAGCAGTTCTTC. The encoded protein is CASSQSLAEDNEQFF.

The chain carries TRBV6-5 and TRBJ1-1; D remains ambiguous. Trimming removed 2 bases at V and 5 bases at J, with 6 bases between. This CDR3 contains 12 residues. Germline V gene lookup returns CDR1 MNHEY and CDR2 SVGAGI. CDR3 DNA: TGTGCCAGCAGTTACGGACGGACTGAAGCTTTCTTT. The encoded protein is CASSYGRTEAFF.

This clonotype was recorded a few times. V and J are TRBV5-6 and TRBJ1-1, with unresolved D. V was pared by 0 bases and J by 1 base, with 7 bases between. Looked up from germline, CDR1 is SGHDT and CDR2 is YYEEEE. The length of the CDR3 is 14 residues. In DNA form, the CDR3 reads TGTGCCAGCAGCTTGGGGGCCCGGAACACTGAAGCTTTCTTT. It translates to CASSLGARNTEAFF.

This sequence joins TRBV6-5 and TRBJ2-7; D possibly corresponds to TRBD2 (5 bases). This CDR3 comprises 14 residues. Between the trimmed V and J ends, which lost 6 bases and 4 bases, there was a span of 16 bases. Germline assignment: CDR1 MNHEY and CDR2 SVGAGI. CDR3: CASSRDTGTYEQYF. The CDR3 DNA follows: TGTGCCAGCAGCCGCGACACGGGAACTTACGAGCAGTACTTC.

This clonotype appeared once. The V call is TRBV28, the J call TRBJ1-2; D remains ambiguous. V lost 5 bases to trimming and J lost 7 bases, with 17 bases between them. The CDR3 runs 14 residues. Looked up from germline, CDR1 is MDHEN and CDR2 is SYDVKM. The DNA for the CDR3 is TGTGCCAGCAGTAACCCATACGGGTATATTGGCTACACCTTC. As protein: CASSNPYGYIGYTF.

This chain uses TRBV28 with TRBJ1-2; 7 bases map to TRBD1. The CDR3 has 15 amino acids. CDR1 is MDHEN, CDR2 SYDVKM, per germline. J was trimmed by 6 bases and V by 7 bases; bases with no gene match: 14. CDR3: CASTSGQGGSHGYTF. CDR3 coding DNA: TGTGCCAGCACCTCCGGGCAGGGGGGGTCTCATGGCTACACCTTC.

J is TRBJ2-1 and V is TRBV27, with 9 bases lining up with TRBD2. Per the germline V gene, CDR1 is MNHEY and CDR2 is SMNVEV (reference sequence). The CDR3 length is 16 residues. The trim removed 8 bases at V and 7 bases at J, leaving 15 bases unmatched. CDR3 amino acids: CASPLWKPSGINEQFF. The CDR3 region has the DNA TGTGCCAGCCCCTTATGGAAGCCTAGCGGGATTAATGAGCAGTTCTTC.

The V gene is TRBV7-9, the J gene TRBJ2-7, with a weak D call TRBD1 (5 bases). Trimming pared 4 bases from V and 1 base from J, leaving 20 bases between. This CDR3 has 17 residues. Germline CDR1 is SEHNR and CDR2 is FQNEAQ (reference sequence). CDR3 coding DNA: TGTGCCAGCAGCTCGACTGACAGCTTCAAACTTTCCTACGAGCAGTACTTC. Amino acids: CASSSTDSFKLSYEQYF.

The rearrangement links TRBV6-2 or TRBV6-3 to TRBJ1-1, with D possibly TRBD1 on 5 matching bases. CDR1 and CDR2 (germline): MNHEY, SVGEGT. V was trimmed by 4 bases and J by 3 bases, leaving 9 bases between them. The CDR3 runs 13 residues. The CDR3 coding sequence is TGTGCCAGCAGTTTGGGGACCCACACTGAAGCTTTCTTT. This translates into CASSLGTHTEAFF.

The rearrangement links TRBV6-2 or TRBV6-3 to TRBJ2-3, with TRBD2 matching 12 bases. V lost 4 bases to trimming and J lost 7 bases; unmatched junction nucleotides: 6. CDR1 and CDR2 (germline): MNHEY, SVGEGT. CDR3 length: 15 amino acids. The CDR3 spells CASSSTSGRKNTQYF. CDR3 in DNA: TGTGCCAGCAGTTCTACTAGCGGGAGGAAGAATACGCAGTATTTT.

The V gene is TRBV2, the J gene TRBJ2-7; 8 positions match TRBD2. J gave up 3 bases and V 0 bases, and 4 bases lay outside the gene matches. There are 15 residues in the CDR3. Germline V gene data show CDR1 as SNHLY and CDR2 as FYNNEI. The CDR3 sequence: CASSEAPGGGYEQYF. CDR3 nucleotides: TGTGCCAGCAGTGAAGCGCCGGGAGGGGGCTACGAGCAGTACTTC.

The sample holds a few counts of this clonotype. The rearrangement links TRBV6-1 to TRBJ1-1; the D gene is possibly TRBD1 (6 bases). Germline V gives CDR1 MNHNS, CDR2 SASEGT. The CDR3 is 14 amino acids. The V and J ends lost 8 bases and 0 bases respectively, with 13 bases between them. For the CDR3, the DNA is TGTGCCAGCCAACAGGGATTTATGAACACTGAAGCTTTCTTT. The encoded protein is CASQQGFMNTEAFF.

This sequence joins TRBV29-1 and TRBJ1-2, with D unresolved. The CDR3 totals 11 residues. The germline V gene has CDR1 SQVTM and CDR2 ANQGSEA. V was shortened by 6 bases and J by 8 bases, with 13 bases between the two germline ends. The CDR3 DNA sequence: TGCAGCGTCGGAAGTACGTGGGGCTACACCTTC. It specifies CSVGSTWGYTF.

The J gene is TRBJ2-7, the V gene TRBV4-1; possibly TRBD2 for D (5 bases). V was clipped by 0 bases and J by 2 bases, with 14 bases between them. The CDR3 is made up of 16 amino acids. Germline loops: CDR1 MGHRA, CDR2 YSYEKL. This CDR3 reads CASSQDNTGITYEQYF. The DNA for the CDR3 is TGCGCCAGCAGCCAAGATAACACGGGGATTACCTACGAGCAGTACTTC.

This clonotype was counted a few times. This sequence joins TRBV6-5 and TRBJ2-5, with 11 bases fitting TRBD2. Losses at the gene ends were 8 bases for V and 3 bases for J; bases not matched to a gene: 2. Germline CDR1 reads MNHEY; CDR2 reads SVGAGI. This CDR3 has 13 amino acids. The CDR3 DNA sequence: TGTGCCAGCGAGGGACTAGCGGAAGAGACCCAGTACTTC. It encodes CASEGLAEETQYF.

This clonotype appeared a single time. This chain links TRBV30 with TRBJ1-4; D is unclear. V dropped 5 bases and J dropped 8 bases, with 27 bases sitting between them. Looked up from germline, CDR1 is GTSNPN and CDR2 is SVGIG (reference sequence). The CDR3 is 17 residues long. CDR3 in amino acids: CAWSRPGSGVLGEKLFF. CDR3 bases: TGTGCCTGGTCCCGTCCGGGGTCGGGTGTTCTTGGCGAAAAACTGTTTTTT. The full variable domain, completed using reference TRBV30 and TRBJ1-4, is SQTIHQWPATLVQPVGSPLSLECTVEGTSNPNLYWYRQAAGRGLQLLFYSVGIGQISSEVPQNLSASRPQDRQFILSSKKLLLSDSGFYLCAWSRPGSGVLGEKLFFGSGTQLSVL.

The CDR3 DNA reads as TGTGCCAGCCAGAAGTCGGGGGACAATCAGCCCCAGCATTTT. Amino acid sequence: CASQKSGDNQPQHF. V and J are TRBV28 and TRBJ1-5, with D possibly matching TRBD1 (5 bases). This CDR3 comprises 14 residues. The V end was cut by 8 bases, the J end by 3 bases, with 14 bases between. Germline V gene sequence: CDR1 MDHEN, CDR2 SYDVKM.

The CDR3 DNA follows: TGTGCCAGCAGCCATCACGACAGGGACCAAGAGACCCAGTACTTC. Translated: CASSHHDRDQETQYF. This chain connects TRBV7-8 to TRBJ2-5; TRBD1 matches 7 bases. The CDR3 sequence is 15 residues long. V was clipped by 5 bases and J by 0 bases; unmatched bases: 6. Per the germline V gene, CDR1 is SGHVS and CDR2 is FQNEAQ. The complete variable domain, with remaining parts taken from reference TRBV7-8 and TRBJ2-5, reads GAGVSQSPRYKVAKRGQDVALRCDPISGHVSLFWYQQALGQGPEFLTYFQNEAQLDKSGLPSDRFFAERPEGSVSTLKIQRTQQEDSAVYLCASSHHDRDQETQYFGPGTRLLVL.